This TCR beta chain is drawn from a study of regulatory and conventional T cells in RAG deficiency. Regulatory T cells were sorted from blood as CD4+ CD25-high CD127-low cells. A word on this clone: As yet, its antigen is unknown.

Overall study findings and caveats: Patient subsets had shorter CDR3s; Omenn Treg-Tconv overlap exceeded 90%.

Germline values: CDR1 SGHKS, CDR2 YYEKEE (reference sequence). The V end was cut by 0 bases, the J end by 10 bases, with 16 bases between. CDR3 length: 14 residues. Generated by immunoSEQ multiplex PCR, the TCRdb table keeps only in-frame clones and is missing some. The table includes some 28,000 clones, around nine tenths detected once. The same sample was also used in a study of regulatory T cells. From that report: Amplification used 52 TRBV primers and 13 TRBJ primers.

Sequencing was performed on Tregs sorted from blood. The chain has TRBV5-5 and TRBJ1-1; possibly TRBD1 for D (6 bases). The receptor's source is a human donor in good health. This CDR3 is CASSLVGHRDRAFF. The DNA of the CDR3 is TGTGCCAGCAGCTTGGTTGGCCACAGGGATAGAGCTTTCTTT.